A single sample is the source of the 10 T cell receptor beta chains below, sequenced in a study of identical twins. TCRdb re-derived calls from the 5' RACE reads in MiXCR, one entry per CDR3 protein. The sample includes about 240,000 distinct CDR3 sequences, roughly a tenth seen only once; the top ten take about a tenth. The specimen was memory T cells sorted from blood. Receptors originate from a man aged 50-59 years in good health.

This clonotype was detected only a few times. This chain joins TRBV6-1 and TRBJ1-3, with D possibly being TRBD1 (5 bases). The V end was cut by 4 bases, the J end by 0 bases, with 10 bases between. CDR1 is MNHNS, CDR2 SASEGT, per germline. The CDR3 totals 15 residues. The CDR3 bases are TGTGCCAGCAGTGGACAGCGGAACTCTGGAAACACCATATATTTT. Its translation: CASSGQRNSGNTIYF.

This clonotype appeared a few times. The chain uses TRBV11-2 and TRBJ1-2; perhaps TRBD1 as D (5 bases). Trimming shortened V by 5 bases and J by 3 bases, and 16 bases separated the two germline ends. CDR3 size: 15 residues. CDR1 is SGHAT and CDR2 is FQNNGV in the germline V gene. The CDR3 region has the DNA TGTGCCAGCAGCAAAATCGGGGGTTATGACTATGGCTACACCTTC. Translating gives CASSKIGGYDYGYTF.

This clonotype was counted only a few times. This chain uses TRBV6-2 or TRBV6-3 with TRBJ1-5; a possible D gene is TRBD1 (5 bases). The CDR3 loop spans 17 amino acids. Germline loops: CDR1 MNHEY, CDR2 SVGEGT. V gave up 6 bases and J gave up 1 base, with 19 bases separating them. The DNA for the CDR3 is TGTGCCAGCAGCCCTACCACCGGCAGGGTGAGCAATCAGCCCCAGCATTTT. This codes for CASSPTTGRVSNQPQHF.

This clonotype was picked up many times. This chain links TRBV7-2 with TRBJ2-1, with 10 bases lining up with TRBD2. This CDR3 is 18 amino acids long. Trimming took 0 bases from V and 7 from J; bases not matched to a gene: 12. The germline gives CDR1 SGHTA, CDR2 FQGNSA. CDR3 DNA: TGTGCCAGCAGCTTAGCGTGGTCTAGCGGGAGCGGTATAAATGAGCAGTTCTTC. Translated: CASSLAWSSGSGINEQFF.

The CDR3 sequence: CASSLDGTAPFGLFF. The CDR3 nucleotides read TGCGCCAGCAGCTTGGACGGGACAGCCCCCTTTGGACTGTTTTTT. This chain uses TRBV5-1 with TRBJ1-4; 7 positions agree with TRBD1. This CDR3 has 15 residues. V dropped 0 bases and J dropped 13; count of bases not matched to a gene: 12. Germline V gene lookup returns CDR1 SGHRS and CDR2 YFSETQ.

The table lists this clonotype with a few counts. V is TRBV5-1 and J is TRBJ2-1; the D is unclear. Germline values: CDR1 SGHRS, CDR2 YFSETQ. V shed 5 bases and J shed 7 bases, with 7 bases lying between them. The CDR3 runs 11 residues. The CDR3 DNA reads as TGCGCCAGCAGGTATTTTAATGAGCAGTTCTTC. Translation: CASRYFNEQFF.

In regard to this clonotype: Just one base apart from a much larger clone, this may be a read error. V and J are TRBV28 and TRBJ2-3; D gene uncertain. CDR3 length: 12 residues. CDR1 and CDR2 (germline): MDHEN, SYDVKM. Trimming took 1 base from V and 5 from J, leaving 4 bases between them. The CDR3 reads CASSLLVDTQYF. As DNA, the CDR3 is TGTGCCAGCAGTTTATTGGTAGATACGCAGTATTTT.

This chain connects TRBV7-2 to TRBJ2-7; possibly TRBD1 or TRBD2 for D (5 bases each). This CDR3 contains 15 residues. The V and J ends lost 1 base and 3 bases respectively, with 13 bases between them. The germline CDR1 and CDR2 sequences are SGHTA and FQGNSA. The CDR3 is CASSLDRGPVYEQYF. Written as DNA, the CDR3 is TGTGCCAGCAGCTTAGATCGGGGCCCCGTCTACGAGCAGTACTTC. Full variable domain (rest looked up from reference TRBV7-2 and TRBJ2-7): GAGVSQSPSNKVTEKGKDVELRCDPISGHTALYWYRQSLGQGLEFLIYFQGNSAPDKSGLPSDRFSAERTGGSVSTLTIQRTQQEDSAVYLCASSLDRGPVYEQYFGPGTRLTVT.

This clonotype has at least ten counts. The rearrangement links TRBV10-3 to TRBJ1-2; a weak D match, TRBD1 (6 bases). The germline V gene has CDR1 ENHRY and CDR2 SYGVKD. The CDR3 covers 13 residues. The germline V and J ends were trimmed by 0 bases and 5 bases, with 7 bases remaining between them. CDR3 protein: CAISESQGYGYTF. The CDR3 DNA reads as TGTGCCATCAGTGAGTCACAGGGTTATGGCTACACCTTC.

This clonotype was seen ten or more times. The rearrangement uses TRBV12-3 or TRBV12-4 and TRBJ2-2; unclear D gene. Between the trimmed V and J ends, which lost 6 bases and 4 bases, there was a span of 12 bases. This CDR3 is 14 amino acids long. Here the CDR3 reads CASRAVGITGELFF. CDR3 sequence (DNA): TGTGCCAGCAGGGCAGTGGGGATCACCGGGGAGCTGTTTTTT.